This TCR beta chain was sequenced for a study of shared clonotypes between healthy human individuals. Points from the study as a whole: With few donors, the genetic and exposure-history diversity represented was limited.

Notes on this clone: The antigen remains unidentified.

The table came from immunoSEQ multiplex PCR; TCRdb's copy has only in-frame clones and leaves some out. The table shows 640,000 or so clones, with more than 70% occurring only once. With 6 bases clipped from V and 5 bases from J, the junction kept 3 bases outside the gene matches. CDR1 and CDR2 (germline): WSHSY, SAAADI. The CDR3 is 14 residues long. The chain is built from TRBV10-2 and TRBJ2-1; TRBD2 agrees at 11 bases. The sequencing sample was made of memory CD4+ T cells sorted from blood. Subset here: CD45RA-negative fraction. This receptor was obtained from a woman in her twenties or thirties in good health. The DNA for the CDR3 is TGCGCCAGCAGGGATAGCGGGAGGGACAATGAGCAGTTCTTC. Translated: CASRDSGRDNEQFF.